The next 5 T cell receptor beta chains were all read from a single sample in a study of yellow fever vaccine responses in identical twins. In TCRdb, the RT-PCR reads were re-called with MiXCR into one record per CDR3 protein. The data show roughly 990 distinct CDR3 sequences, about 79% seen once. This specimen consisted of T cells from blood (PBMCs), unsorted or a sorted subset (not recorded which), obtained before or after yellow fever vaccination (not recorded which). These receptors came from a female donor who received the yellow fever vaccine.

The chain has TRBV24-1 and TRBJ1-1; D gene uncertain. Germline assignment: CDR1 KGHDR and CDR2 SFDVKD. This CDR3 has 14 amino acids. The V end lost 4 bases, the J end lost 2 bases, and 10 bases lay between the germline ends. The CDR3 is CATSDQIHNTEAFF. In DNA form, the CDR3 reads TGTGCCACCAGTGACCAAATACACAACACTGAAGCTTTCTTT.

The chain joins TRBV6-2 or TRBV6-3 to TRBJ1-2, with D tentatively TRBD1 (6 bases). V dropped 2 bases and J dropped 2 bases, with 9 bases sitting between them. Per germline, CDR1 MNHEY and CDR2 SVGEGT. The length of the CDR3 is 14 residues. CDR3 region: CASSYGQRNYGYTF. The CDR3, as DNA: TGTGCCAGCAGTTACGGACAGAGAAACTATGGCTACACCTTC.

The J gene is TRBJ1-5, the V gene TRBV10-1, with D uncertain. The CDR3 covers 12 residues. V was cut by 10 bases and J by 9 bases, with 16 bases left in between. In germline, CDR1 is WNHNN, CDR2 SYGVQD (reference sequence). The CDR3 region is CATPRRGRPQHF. The DNA of the CDR3 is TGCGCCACTCCCCGGCGCGGACGGCCCCAGCATTTT.

The sample holds one count of this clonotype. The chain combines TRBV4-1 with TRBJ1-1; D unresolved. Germline V gene sequence: CDR1 MGHRA, CDR2 YSYEKL. The length of the CDR3 is 14 residues. Deletions cut 2 bases from V and 0 bases from J, with 7 bases between. DNA for the CDR3: TGCGCCAGCAGCCAACGAGGCATGAACACTGAAGCTTTCTTT. Translation: CASSQRGMNTEAFF.

The chain combines TRBV11-2 with TRBJ1-5; 8 positions agree with TRBD1. Germline V gene sequence: CDR1 SGHAT, CDR2 FQNNGV. There are 18 residues in the CDR3. The J segment lost 0 bases and the V segment lost 5 bases, leaving 12 bases of the junction unmatched. CDR3 in amino acids: CASSRETTGGYSNQPQHF. The CDR3 nucleotides are TGTGCCAGCAGCCGAGAAACAACAGGGGGTTATAGCAATCAGCCCCAGCATTTT.